This T cell receptor beta chain was retrieved from a study of control samples from healthy donors and cancer patients. The CDR3 runs 17 residues. From germline, CDR1 is KGHSH and CDR2 LQKENI. The ends were cut back, 3 bases at V and 1 base at J, with 17 bases in the middle. Libraries were prepared by immunoSEQ multiplex PCR; TCRdb keeps only in-frame clonotypes and omits some of them. This table has roughly 170,000 clones, around 93% appearing once. The chain employs TRBV18 and TRBJ2-3, with D tentatively TRBD1 (6 bases). Sequenced input: blood. The TCR sequence derives from a woman aged 60-75 years in good health. CDR3: CASSPDTVGARTDTQYF. The CDR3 DNA sequence: TGTGCCAGCTCACCCGATACTGTGGGGGCCCGCACAGATACGCAGTATTTT.